The TCR beta chain under discussion was sequenced for a study of T cell responses to AZD1222 COVID-19 vaccine. Study-wide results and limits: Seropositive at baseline were only a handful of AZD1222 recipients. In the spike-specific TCR repertoire, nearly half reportedly target unmutated variant regions. Possibly, clonal diversity was underestimated; donors were largely white British and included more females.

TCRdb's table, derived via immunoSEQ multiplex PCR, lists solely in-frame clones and lacks some. The data contain about 55,000 clones, roughly three quarters of them singletons. Regarding this clone: Its antigen is unknown.

This CDR3 region has 14 residues. The V end was cut by 6 bases, the J end by 3 bases, with 12 bases between. CDR1 is SGHKS and CDR2 is YYEKEE in the germline V gene (reference sequence). Second-dose recipients at about 4 or about 12 weeks were treated as one pooled group. The rearrangement joins TRBV5-5 to TRBJ1-4; possibly TRBD1 for D (6 bases). This receptor was identified in an adult who received the AZD1222 COVID-19 vaccine. Sequencing used peripheral blood, obtained 28 days after the second AZD1222 dose. The CDR3 DNA follows: TGTGCCAGCACCAAACAGGGACCTAATGAAAAACTGTTTTTT. Translation gives CASTKQGPNEKLFF.